The T cell receptor (beta chain) under discussion was sequenced for a study of blood T cells in healthy people across ages. General observations from the study: Long-lived donors had more naive CD4+ cells and higher diversity than aged donors.

Worth noting for this clonotype: Its target is unknown. Given a much more abundant clone one base away, this may be a read error.

A second PCR of 7 to 11 cycles used a sample-barcoded 5' primer and a J-beta primer mix. TCRdb re-called the 5' RACE reads through MiXCR, storing one row per CDR3 protein. Here the sample spans about 930,000 distinct CDR3 sequences, roughly 29% being singletons. The sample also formed part of further work on T cells of mothers and their children.

The receptor was derived from a woman aged 40 to 50 in good health. Sequencing was done on a sample of blood.

The CDR3 here is CSTSGRRSYNEQFF. The CDR3 DNA sequence: TGCAGTACTAGCGGCCGTCGCTCCTACAATGAGCAGTTCTTC. The chain has TRBV20-1 and TRBJ2-1; 8 positions agree with TRBD2. The CDR3 length is 14 residues. Germline-derived CDR1 and CDR2 are DFQATT and SNEGSKA (reference sequence).